This TCR beta chain was identified in a study of cytomegalovirus exposure and HLA in healthy donors. Study-level background: Caucasian-associated ancestry cluster membership applied to about four fifths of 300 to 450 genotyped donors. Broader study findings: CMV serostatus alone was available as immune exposure information. The authors listed 150 to 200 TCR beta chains as cytomegalovirus-associated. In a later analysis, TCR beta V- and J-gene trimming showed a link to a missense DCLRE1C variant.

PCR used 60 Vbeta primers and 13 Jbeta primers. Measured with immunoSEQ multiplex PCR; TCRdb has only the in-frame clones, and not every one. Found here are some 94,000 clones, about two thirds of them singletons; the top ten hold 2.5% to 3%. Germline V CDR1 and CDR2: SGHRS, YFSETQ. J lost 2 bases, V lost 5 bases, and 3 bases had no gene match. The CDR3 has 13 residues. A note on this clone: Its antigen is as yet unknown.

The rearrangement uses TRBV5-1 and TRBJ2-7; the match to TRBD2 covers 8 bases. This TCR came from a man in his forties or fifties in good health and CMV-seronegative. The sample consisted of PBMCs. The CDR3 sequence: CASSPGGAYEQYF. CDR3 bases: TGCGCCAGCAGTCCCGGGGGGGCCTACGAGCAGTACTTC.